What follows is one TCR beta chain and its context. The sample comes from a study of OX40 agonist ivuxolimab in advanced cancers. Systemic immunosuppression or a history of autoimmune disease excluded patients. Data came from immunoSEQ multiplex PCR; TCRdb stores just in-frame clones and leaves some out. The sample has 70,000 or so clones, about 89% seen once. The CDR3 is made up of 16 amino acids. Germline V gene sequence: CDR1 LNHDA, CDR2 SQIVND (reference sequence). Trimming removed 4 bases from V and 6 bases from J; junction bases left unmatched: 10. The sample consisted of CD4+ or CD8+ T cells sorted from blood, taken in a trial of the OX40 agonist ivuxolimab. The chain joins TRBV19 to TRBJ2-1, with 9 bases aligning to TRBD2. This receptor was obtained from an adult with an advanced solid tumor such as melanoma, head and neck, liver or kidney cancer. The CDR3 loop reads CASSRAGTSLTNEQFF. CDR3 DNA: TGTGCCAGTAGTAGGGCCGGGACTAGCCTTACCAATGAGCAGTTCTTC. The whole variable domain, remainder taken from reference TRBV19 and TRBJ2-1, is DGGITQSPKYLFRKEGQNVTLSCEQNLNHDAMYWYRQDPGQGLRLIYYSQIVNDFQKGDIAEGYSVSREKKESFPLTVTSAQKNPTAFYLCASSRAGTSLTNEQFFGPGTRLTVL.